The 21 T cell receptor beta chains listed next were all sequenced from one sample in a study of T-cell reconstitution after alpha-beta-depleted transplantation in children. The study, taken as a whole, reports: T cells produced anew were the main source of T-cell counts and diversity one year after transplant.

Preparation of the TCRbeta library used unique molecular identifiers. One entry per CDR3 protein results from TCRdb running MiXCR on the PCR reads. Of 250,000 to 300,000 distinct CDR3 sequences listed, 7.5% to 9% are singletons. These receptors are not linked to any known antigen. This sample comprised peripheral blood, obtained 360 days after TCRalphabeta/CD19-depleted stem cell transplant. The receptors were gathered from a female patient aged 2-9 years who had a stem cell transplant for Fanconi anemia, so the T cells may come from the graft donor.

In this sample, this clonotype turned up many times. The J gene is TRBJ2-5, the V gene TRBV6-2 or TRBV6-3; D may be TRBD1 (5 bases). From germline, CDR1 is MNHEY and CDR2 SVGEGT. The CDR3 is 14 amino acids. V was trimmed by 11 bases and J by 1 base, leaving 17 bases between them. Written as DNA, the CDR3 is TGTGCCTCCTATTCCTGGGGCATCCAAGAGACCCAGTACTTC. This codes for CASYSWGIQETQYF.

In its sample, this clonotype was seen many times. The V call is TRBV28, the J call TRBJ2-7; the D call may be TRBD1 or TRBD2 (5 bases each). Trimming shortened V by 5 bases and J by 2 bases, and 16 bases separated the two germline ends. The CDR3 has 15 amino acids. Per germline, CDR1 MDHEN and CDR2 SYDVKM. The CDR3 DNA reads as TGTGCCAGCAGTCCCCGGGTGGGGACCCCCTACGAGCAGTACGTC. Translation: CASSPRVGTPYEQYV.

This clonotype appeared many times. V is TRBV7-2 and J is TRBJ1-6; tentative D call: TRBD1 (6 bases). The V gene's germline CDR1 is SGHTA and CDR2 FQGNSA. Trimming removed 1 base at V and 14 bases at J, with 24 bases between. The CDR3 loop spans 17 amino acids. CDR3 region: CASSLVVADRSNCSLHF. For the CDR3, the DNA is TGTGCCAGCAGCTTAGTAGTGGCCGACAGGTCAAATTGCTCCCTCCACTTT. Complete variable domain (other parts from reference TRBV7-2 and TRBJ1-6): GAGVSQSPSNKVTEKGKDVELRCDPISGHTALYWYRQSLGQGLEFLIYFQGNSAPDKSGLPSDRFSAERTGGSVSTLTIQRTQQEDSAVYLCASSLVVADRSNCSLHFGNGTRLTVT.

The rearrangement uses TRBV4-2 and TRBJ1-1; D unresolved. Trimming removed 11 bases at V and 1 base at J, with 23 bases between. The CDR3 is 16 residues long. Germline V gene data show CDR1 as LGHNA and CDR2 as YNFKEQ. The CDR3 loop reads CASERLGFEQNTEAFF. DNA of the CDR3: TGTGCCTCCGAGCGGTTGGGCTTCGAACAGAACACTGAAGCTTTCTTT.

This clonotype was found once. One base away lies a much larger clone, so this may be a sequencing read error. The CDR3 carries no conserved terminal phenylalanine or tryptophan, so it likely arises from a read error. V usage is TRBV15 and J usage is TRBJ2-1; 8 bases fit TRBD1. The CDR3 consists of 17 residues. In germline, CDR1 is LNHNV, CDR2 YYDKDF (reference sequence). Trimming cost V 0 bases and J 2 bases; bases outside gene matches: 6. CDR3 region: CATSRDRGTGTYNEQFC. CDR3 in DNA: TGTGCCACCAGCAGAGATCGGGGGACAGGTACCTACAATGAGCAGTTCTGC.

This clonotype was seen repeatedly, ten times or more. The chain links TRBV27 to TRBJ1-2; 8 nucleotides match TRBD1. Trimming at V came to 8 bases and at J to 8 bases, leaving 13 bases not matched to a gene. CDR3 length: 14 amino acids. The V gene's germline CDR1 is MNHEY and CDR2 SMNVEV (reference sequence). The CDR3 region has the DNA TGTGCCAGCCGCAGCGCGGACAGGGTTTGGGGCTACACCTTC. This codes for CASRSADRVWGYTF.

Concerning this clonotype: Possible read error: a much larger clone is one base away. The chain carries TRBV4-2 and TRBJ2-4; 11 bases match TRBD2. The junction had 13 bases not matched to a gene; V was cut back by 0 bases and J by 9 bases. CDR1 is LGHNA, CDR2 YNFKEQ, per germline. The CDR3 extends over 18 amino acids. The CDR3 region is CASSQDQPGLAVGFIQYF. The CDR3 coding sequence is TGTGCCAGCAGCCAAGATCAACCGGGACTAGCGGTAGGGTTCATTCAGTACTTC.

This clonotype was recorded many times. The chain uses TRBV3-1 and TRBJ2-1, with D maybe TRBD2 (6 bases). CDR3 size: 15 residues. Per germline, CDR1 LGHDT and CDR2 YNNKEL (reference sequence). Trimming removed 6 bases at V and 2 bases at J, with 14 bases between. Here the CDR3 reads CASSSSGPTYNEQFF. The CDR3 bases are TGTGCCAGCAGTTCAAGCGGGCCCACCTACAATGAGCAGTTCTTC.

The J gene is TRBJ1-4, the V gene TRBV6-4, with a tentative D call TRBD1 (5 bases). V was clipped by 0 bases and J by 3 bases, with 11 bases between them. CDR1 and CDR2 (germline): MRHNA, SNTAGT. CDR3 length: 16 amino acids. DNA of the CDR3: TGTGCCAGCAGTGACTCGGGTGTGGGGGCTAATGAAAAACTGTTTTTT. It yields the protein CASSDSGVGANEKLFF.

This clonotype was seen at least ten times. CDR3 region: CSVAWDSRETQYF. The CDR3 DNA follows: TGCAGCGTCGCTTGGGACAGCCGAGAGACCCAGTACTTC. The chain has TRBV29-1 and TRBJ2-5, with 7 bases aligning to TRBD1. Germline CDR1 reads SQVTM; CDR2 reads ANQGSEA. This CDR3 is 13 amino acids long. V was clipped by 6 bases and J by 4 bases; unmatched bases: 8.

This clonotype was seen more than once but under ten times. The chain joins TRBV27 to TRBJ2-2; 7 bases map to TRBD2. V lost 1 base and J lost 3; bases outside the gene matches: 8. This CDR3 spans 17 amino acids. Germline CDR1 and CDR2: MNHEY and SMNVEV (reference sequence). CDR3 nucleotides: TGTGCCAGCAGTTTATTCGGGGCGGGAGTATACACCGGGGAGCTGTTTTTT. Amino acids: CASSLFGAGVYTGELFF.

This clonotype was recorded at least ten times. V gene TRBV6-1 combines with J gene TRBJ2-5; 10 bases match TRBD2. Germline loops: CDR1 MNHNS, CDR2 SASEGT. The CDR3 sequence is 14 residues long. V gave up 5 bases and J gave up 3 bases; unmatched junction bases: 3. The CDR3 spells CASSLAGEKETQYF. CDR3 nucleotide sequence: TGTGCCAGCAGTCTAGCGGGGGAAAAAGAGACCCAGTACTTC.

CDR3 nucleotide sequence: TGTGCCAGCTCACCACCGAGGCACCTTTTGGGCTCCTACAATGAGCAGTTCTTC. Amino acid sequence: CASSPPRHLLGSYNEQFF. V usage is TRBV18 and J usage is TRBJ2-1, with unresolved D. The V gene's germline CDR1 is KGHSH and CDR2 LQKENI. CDR3 length equals 18 residues. Trimming cost V 0 bases and J 0 bases, with 15 bases left between them. The whole variable domain, filled in from reference TRBV18 and TRBJ2-1, reads NAGVMQNPRHLVRRRGQEARLRCSPMKGHSHVYWYRQLPEEGLKFMVYLQKENIIDESGMPKERFSAEFPKEGPSILRIQQVVRGDSAAYFCASSPPRHLLGSYNEQFFGPGTRLTVL.

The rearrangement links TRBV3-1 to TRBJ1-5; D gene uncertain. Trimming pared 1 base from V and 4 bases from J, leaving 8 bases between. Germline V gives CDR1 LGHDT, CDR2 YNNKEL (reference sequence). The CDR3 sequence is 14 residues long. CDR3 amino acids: CASSQGGPNQPQHF. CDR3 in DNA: TGTGCCAGCAGCCAAGGGGGTCCGAATCAGCCCCAGCATTTT.

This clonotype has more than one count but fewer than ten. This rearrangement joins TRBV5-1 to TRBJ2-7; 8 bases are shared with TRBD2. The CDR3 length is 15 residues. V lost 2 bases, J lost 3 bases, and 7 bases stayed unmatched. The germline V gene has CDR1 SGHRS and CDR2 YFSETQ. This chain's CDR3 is CASSFHAGGGYEQYF. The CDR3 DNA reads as TGCGCCAGCAGCTTCCATGCGGGGGGCGGCTACGAGCAGTACTTC.

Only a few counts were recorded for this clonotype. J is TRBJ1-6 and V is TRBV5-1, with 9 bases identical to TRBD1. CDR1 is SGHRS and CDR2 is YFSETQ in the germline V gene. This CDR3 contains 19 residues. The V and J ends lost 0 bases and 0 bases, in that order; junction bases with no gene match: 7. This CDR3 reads CASSLVRDRASSYNSPLHF. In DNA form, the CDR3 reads TGCGCCAGCAGCTTGGTCCGGGACAGGGCGAGCTCCTATAATTCACCCCTCCACTTT.

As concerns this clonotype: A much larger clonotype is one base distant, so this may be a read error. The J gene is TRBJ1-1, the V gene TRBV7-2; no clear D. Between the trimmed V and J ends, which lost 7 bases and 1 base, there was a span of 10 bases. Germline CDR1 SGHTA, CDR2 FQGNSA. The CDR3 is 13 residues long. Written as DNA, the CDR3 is TGTGCCAGCACCCCCTGGGGGAACACTGAAGCTTTCTTT. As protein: CASTPWGNTEAFF.

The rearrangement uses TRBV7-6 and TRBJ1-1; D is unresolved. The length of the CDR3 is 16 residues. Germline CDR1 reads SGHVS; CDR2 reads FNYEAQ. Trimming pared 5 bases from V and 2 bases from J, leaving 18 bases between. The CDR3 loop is CASSHGFYTGNTEAFF. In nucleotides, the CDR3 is TGTGCCAGCAGCCATGGTTTCTATACGGGTAACACTGAAGCTTTCTTT.

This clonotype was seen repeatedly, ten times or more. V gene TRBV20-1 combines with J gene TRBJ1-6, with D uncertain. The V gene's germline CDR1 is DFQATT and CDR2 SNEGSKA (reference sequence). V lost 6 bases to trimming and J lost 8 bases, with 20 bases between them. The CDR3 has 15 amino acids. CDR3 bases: TGCAGTGCCGCCTCCGTGGCACCATGGGATTCACCCCTCCACTTT. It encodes CSAASVAPWDSPLHF.

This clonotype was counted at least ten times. CDR3 amino acids: CASSLGGWAYEQYF. CDR3 nucleotide sequence: TGCGCCAGCAGCTTGGGCGGGTGGGCCTACGAGCAGTACTTC. The V call is TRBV5-1, the J call TRBJ2-7; D perhaps matches TRBD2 (5 bases). Germline CDR1 and CDR2: SGHRS and YFSETQ. The CDR3 has 14 amino acids. V was clipped by 0 bases and J by 2 bases, with 9 bases between them.

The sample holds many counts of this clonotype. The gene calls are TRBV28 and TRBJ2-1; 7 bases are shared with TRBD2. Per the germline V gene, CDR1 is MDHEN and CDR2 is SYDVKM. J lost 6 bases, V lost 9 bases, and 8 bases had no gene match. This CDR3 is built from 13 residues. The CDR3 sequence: CASRTRSANEQFF. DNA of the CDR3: TGTGCCAGTCGGACTAGGTCTGCCAATGAGCAGTTCTTC.